The entry below describes one T cell receptor (beta chain). This clonotype was seen only a few times. The antigen it recognizes is unknown. No base quality information exists; no much larger clone differs at one position. From the second PCR step onward, the TCR alpha chain libraries and the TCR beta chain libraries were amplified separately. The CMV status of each donor was determined by measuring IFNgamma production from CD4+ T cells after fresh PBMCs had been stimulated overnight with CMV viral lysate. Miltenyi beads were used first to positively select CD4 T cells, and CD8 T cells were then positively selected from the CD4-negative fraction. After staining for CD3, CD4, CD8, CD45RA, CD27 and a live/dead dye, cells were sorted on a BD Aria II into four subsets based on CD45RA and CD27. A few healthy volunteers provided blood, and the blood of each volunteer was split into CD4 and CD8 T cells and then into four differentiation subsets. Roughly 130 ml of peripheral blood was collected from each donor, and PBMC were isolated by Ficoll-Paque PLUS density-gradient centrifugation. After sorting, cells were lysed in RLT buffer, RNA was extracted using a Qiagen RNeasy kit, and the extracted RNA was stored at -80 degrees C.

Trimming takes 10 bases from V and 1 base from J, and the germline ends sit 13 bases apart. Via the germline V gene (reference sequence), CDR1 is LNHDA and CDR2 SQIVND. The CDR3 goes from the cysteine to the phenylalanine over 13 residues. Only CDR3 DNA is held: 39 bases, read in frame from base 1. The library was generated by UMI-ligation and nested PCR. To cover both TRBC1 and TRBC2, the beta constant-region primer consisted of an equimolar mix of two oligonucleotides. The ligated cDNA went through four rounds of PCR with nested alpha and beta constant-region primers together with the SP2 primer. A single-stranded oligonucleotide containing the SP2 primer and a 12-nucleotide UMI was joined to the 3' end of the cDNA by T4 RNA ligase 1. The ligation reaction was kept at 16 degrees C for about 20-24 hours. PCR2 was usually performed as a SYBR Green qPCR and halted at a preset threshold so that over-amplification would not occur. All purifications after the first were performed with Agencourt AMPure XP magnetic beads. Libraries were quantified by Qubit and checked on a TapeStation, with a main peak expected near 650 bp. The pooled libraries were sequenced on an Illumina MiSeq using v2 2x251 paired-end kits, which usually yielded about 0.85-2 million reads per sample. Each sample library was pooled at roughly 4.1 nM, and roughly 4.5-7% PhiX was included to improve cluster recognition. The original pipeline was this. FASTQ reads processed by Demultiplexor were assigned V and J genes by Decombinator through tag matching that tolerated a single base-pair mismatch. Collapsinator relied on UMIs to fix sequencing errors as well as frequency errors caused by PCR heterogeneity. CDR3Translator translated TCRs and extracted CDR3s from the conserved cysteine to the FGXG phenylalanine, flagging non-productive sequences. Repertoires were subsampled to equal numbers of UMI-defined TCRs before Gini, Shannon entropy and inverse Simpson indices were calculated. Within the linear range, a power law was fitted by maximum likelihood to the distributions of clonotype abundance. On one naive CD8 sample, the pipeline and MIGEC gave similar UMI counts, unique TCR numbers and clonal distributions. In one analysis, naive TCRs that were also found in any memory subset of the same donor were excluded from the naive repertoire. A set of several thousand CMV-associated CDR3 sequences, compiled from VDJdb and a published dataset, was used to search the repertoires. TCRdb redid the processing of the public reads, applying fastp at Q25 and MiXCR, and retained in-frame beta chains. Entries are consolidated by CDR3 protein sequence, retaining the most common genes and DNA. TCRdb's processing, not the authors' own work, is the source of the V and J calls. The sample table records just over 80,000 distinct CDR3 sequences; 9% to 9.5% of these occur just once. Of the sample, about 1.3% is held by the ten largest clones.

This sample stems from a study of naive and memory T cell subsets (TCRdb year 2017). At the level of the whole study: An open-source, UMI-based TCR alpha and beta sequencing pipeline was applied to sorted naive and memory peripheral blood T cell subsets. The results of the functional CMV T cell responses matched the IgG serology results in every case. RNA was DNase-treated and reverse transcribed with TCR constant-region primers, mostly using SuperScript III.

Points the paper makes about the study in general: A few larger clonotypes were present in naive repertoires, especially CD8 naive repertoires, and these clonotypes were possibly memory cells re-expressing CD45RA. After error correction, only a single occurrence was seen for over 95% of naive TCR sequences, so much steeper abundance distributions were produced than in memory subsets. Each clonotype was defined as a single alpha or beta chain sequence rather than as a paired alpha/beta receptor. In both CD4 and CD8 cells, a rise in Gini index and a fall in Shannon and inverse Simpson diversity were observed from naive through CM, EM and EMRA. The repertoire findings for the naive and memory subsets could not be validated against a ground truth because none was available. RNA-based TCR counts may be affected by expression changes linked to T cell activation and differentiation. The abundance of TCRs followed a power law with an exponent that differed between naive and memory subsets yet stayed consistent across the three individuals.

Sequenced material: naive CD8+ T cells from blood. Reading the label with the study, this specimen's cell subset or site is: naive T cells, CD45RA high CD27+. The receptor chain draws on TRBV19 and TRBJ1-1; the D gene assignment is ambiguous. This sequence was found in a human donor in good health. The CDR3 here reads CAIGKGANTEAFF. The nucleotides read TGTGCCATTGGAAAGGGCGCGAACACTGAAGCTTTCTTT.